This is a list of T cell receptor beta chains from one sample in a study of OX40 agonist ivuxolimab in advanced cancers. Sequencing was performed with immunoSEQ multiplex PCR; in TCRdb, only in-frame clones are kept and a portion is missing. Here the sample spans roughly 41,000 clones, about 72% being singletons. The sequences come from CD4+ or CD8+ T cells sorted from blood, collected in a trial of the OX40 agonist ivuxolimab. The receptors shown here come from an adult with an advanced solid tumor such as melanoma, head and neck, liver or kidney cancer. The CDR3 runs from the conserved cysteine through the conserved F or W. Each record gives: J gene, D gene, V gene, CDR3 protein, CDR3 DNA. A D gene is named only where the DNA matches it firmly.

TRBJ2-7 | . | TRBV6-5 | CASKTMGEAYEQYF | TGTGCCAGCAAAACGATGGGGGAGGCCTACGAGCAGTACTTC
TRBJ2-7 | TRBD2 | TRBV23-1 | CASRGLAGIMYEQYF | TGCGCCAGCAGGGGACTAGCGGGGATTATGTACGAGCAGTACTTC
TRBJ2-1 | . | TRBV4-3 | CASSLIQDFNEQFF | TGCGCCAGCAGCCTCATACAGGACTTCAATGAGCAGTTCTTC
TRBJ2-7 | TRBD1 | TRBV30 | CAWSAPYRGRRSYEQYF | TGTGCCTGGAGTGCCCCCTACAGGGGGCGTCGGTCCTACGAGCAGTACTTC
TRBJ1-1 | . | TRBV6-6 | CASSSGGIPPEAFF | TGTGCCAGCTCCTCCGGGGGAATTCCTCCCGAAGCTTTCTTT
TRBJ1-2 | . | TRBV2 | CAIGLSLYGYTF | TGTGCCATAGGACTGAGTCTCTATGGCTACACCTTC
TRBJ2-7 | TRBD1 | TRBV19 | CASSIGPGGFNEQYF | TGTGCCAGTAGTATAGGTCCAGGGGGCTTCAACGAGCAGTACTTC
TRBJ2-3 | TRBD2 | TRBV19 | CASSMAGGTDTQYF | TGTGCCAGTAGTATGGCGGGAGGCACAGATACGCAGTATTTT
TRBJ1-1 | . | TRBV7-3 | CASSLRASATEAFF | TGTGCCAGCAGCTTAAGGGCTTCGGCTACTGAAGCTTTCTTT
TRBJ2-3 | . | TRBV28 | CASTTWGAGTDTQYF | TGTGCCAGCACAACTTGGGGGGCTGGCACAGATACGCAGTATTTT
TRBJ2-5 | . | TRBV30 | CAWGTVDRKRETQYF | TGTGCCTGGGGTACTGTGGACCGCAAACGGGAGACCCAGTACTTC
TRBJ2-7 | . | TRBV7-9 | CASSLGTPGSAEQYF | TGTGCCAGCAGCCTAGGGACACCTGGTTCCGCCGAGCAGTACTTC
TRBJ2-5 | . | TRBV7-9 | CASTSALGGAEETQYF | TGTGCCAGCACATCCGCCTTGGGGGGGGCAGAAGAGACCCAGTACTTC
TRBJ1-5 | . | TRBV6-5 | CASRPPGLDQPQHF | TGTGCCAGCAGACCGCCAGGACTTGATCAGCCCCAGCATTTT
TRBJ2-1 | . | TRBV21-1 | CASRSWLRLFYNEQFF | TGTGCCAGCAGGTCCTGGCTCCGTTTATTCTACAATGAGCAGTTCTTC
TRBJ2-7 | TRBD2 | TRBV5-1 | CASSLPSMGGPQEQYF | TGCGCCAGCAGCTTGCCCTCCATGGGAGGGCCCCAAGAGCAGTACTTC
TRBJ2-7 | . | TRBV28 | CASSPSKGFGEQYF | TGTGCCAGCAGTCCATCCAAGGGGTTTGGAGAGCAGTACTTC
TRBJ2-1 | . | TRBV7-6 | CASSPTPGGPYNEQFF | TGTGCCAGCAGCCCAACGCCCGGTGGCCCATACAATGAGCAGTTCTTC